Here is one TCR beta chain with its context. These data originate in a study of blood T cell repertoires in COVID-19. Study-wide background: Spain, Italy and the United States supplied samples that represented acute and convalescent COVID-19.

Trimming cost V 0 bases and J 1 base, with 13 bases left between them. The CDR3 contains 16 residues. TCRdb's copy holds only in-frame clones and misses some; the assay was immunoSEQ multiplex PCR. The sample has 150,000 to 200,000 clones; less than 85% are singletons. J is TRBJ2-7 and V is TRBV23-1, with a weak D call TRBD2 (5 bases). TRBV23-1 is treated as an ORF (open reading frame) with a function not yet certain. What was sequenced was peripheral blood. The clonotype originates from an elderly woman with acute or convalescent COVID-19. The CDR3 sequence: CASSQSYRGPSYEQYF. Written as DNA, the CDR3 is TGCGCCAGCAGTCAATCTTACCGCGGGCCTTCCTACGAGCAGTACTTC.